These 14 T cell receptor beta chains originate from one sample sequenced in a study of blood T cells in healthy people across ages (dated by TCRdb to the mid-2010s). Library creation used 5' RACE. Instrument used: Illumina HiSeq 2500. The second PCR ran for about 7 to 11 cycles and used a J-beta primer mix along with a sample-barcoded 5' primer. Clones were called with MiXCR by TCRdb after fastp trimmed the public reads at Q25, and only in-frame beta chains were retained. Under each unique CDR3 protein, matching rows form one entry showing the most common genes and DNA. In this sample the table shows 1,500,000 or so distinct CDR3 sequences, 35% to 45% of which occur a single time. The top ten clonotypes cover about 4.1% of the sample. Sequencing was done on a sample of blood. These receptors were collected from a woman in her late teens or twenties in good health.

V gene TRBV4-3 combines with J gene TRBJ2-1; tentatively, D is TRBD2 (6 bases). The DNA matches TRBJ2-7 better at its end, which makes the J call doubtful. Germline CDR1 reads LGHNA; CDR2 reads YSLEER. This CDR3 region has 17 residues. CDR3 sequence: CASSQGTASASYNEQYF. Here the CDR3 DNA reads TGCGCCAGCAGCCAAGGGACTGCTAGCGCGAGTTACAATGAGCAGTACTTC.

This clonotype was observed a handful of times. V and J are TRBV10-3 and TRBJ1-1, with D perhaps TRBD1 (5 bases). The V and J ends lost 4 bases and 0 bases respectively, with 9 bases between them. The CDR3 contains 14 residues. Germline V gives CDR1 ENHRY, CDR2 SYGVKD. CDR3 sequence (DNA): TGTGCCATCAGTGTGGCAGGGATGAACACTGAAGCTTTCTTT. Its translation is CAISVAGMNTEAFF.

The chain combines TRBV5-1 with TRBJ2-3; 9 bases fit TRBD1. This CDR3 spans 13 amino acids. With V trimmed by 7 bases and J by 4 bases, 4 bases remained unmatched. Germline CDR1 reads SGHRS; CDR2 reads YFSETQ. CDR3 amino acids: CASGTGISDTQYF. The CDR3 nucleotides are TGCGCCAGCGGGACAGGGATATCAGATACGCAGTATTTT.

This clonotype has a handful of counts. The V gene is TRBV4-3, the J gene TRBJ2-1; D is unclear. This CDR3 is 15 amino acids long. The germline CDR1 and CDR2 sequences are LGHNA and YSLEER. V gave up 6 bases and J gave up 0 bases, with 12 bases separating them. The CDR3 sequence is CASSHNASSYNEQFF. CDR3 in DNA: TGCGCCAGCAGTCACAACGCGAGCTCCTACAATGAGCAGTTCTTC.

CDR3 protein: CSASGGENTGELFF. CDR3 nucleotides: TGCAGTGCTAGCGGGGGGGAGAACACCGGGGAGCTGTTTTTT. V gene TRBV20-1 combines with J gene TRBJ2-2, with 8 bases aligning to TRBD2. The trim removed 3 bases at V and 1 base at J, leaving 1 base unmatched. Germline CDR1 and CDR2: DFQATT and SNEGSKA (reference sequence). The CDR3 spans 14 residues.

V and J are TRBV28 and TRBJ2-7; possibly TRBD2 for D (7 bases). Germline assignment: CDR1 MDHEN and CDR2 SYDVKM. The length of the CDR3 is 13 residues. Trimming cost V 5 bases and J 6 bases, with 14 bases left between them. The CDR3 bases are TGTGCCAGCAGTCTCCCGGGGGGCTCCGAGCAGTACTTC. Protein: CASSLPGGSEQYF.

The gene calls are TRBV20-1 and TRBJ1-1; D gene unclear. The CDR3 is 12 residues long. CDR1 and CDR2 (germline): DFQATT, SNEGSKA (reference sequence). Between the trimmed V and J ends, which lost 5 bases and 7 bases, there was a span of 14 bases. The CDR3 DNA sequence: TGCAGTGCTTCATATCAGGCACTTGAAGCTTTCTTT. Translated: CSASYQALEAFF.

This clonotype was counted between two and nine times. The rearrangement uses TRBV6-6 and TRBJ2-4, with 8 nucleotides matching TRBD1. This CDR3 spans 16 amino acids. The V gene end was trimmed by 6 bases and the J gene end by 3 bases; junction bases not matched to a gene: 10. From germline, CDR1 is MNHNY and CDR2 SVGAGI (reference sequence). The CDR3 DNA is TGTGCCAGCAGACCACTCAGGGGGCTCGACAAAAACATTCAGTACTTC. Translated, it gives CASRPLRGLDKNIQYF.

The chain uses TRBV24-1 and TRBJ2-7, with D unclear. Germline CDR1 and CDR2: KGHDR and SFDVKD. This CDR3 is built from 14 residues. V was pared by 4 bases and J by 1 base, with 10 bases between. The CDR3: CATSDHQGSYEQYF. DNA for the CDR3: TGTGCCACCAGTGACCACCAAGGGTCCTACGAGCAGTACTTC.

This clonotype was observed a handful of times. J is TRBJ1-2 and V is TRBV5-5; 7 bases align to TRBD1. Germline CDR1 is SGHKS and CDR2 is YYEKEE (reference sequence). This CDR3 contains 18 residues. V shed 1 base, J shed 2 bases, and the junction held 14 bases outside the gene matches. Here the CDR3 reads CASSLRAGGLRTNYGYTF. DNA of the CDR3: TGTGCCAGCAGCTTGAGGGCAGGGGGGTTGCGTACAAACTATGGCTACACCTTC. The whole variable domain, filled in from reference TRBV5-5 and TRBJ1-2, reads DAGVTQSPTHLIKTRGQQVTLRCSPISGHKSVSWYQQVLGQGPQFIFQYYEKEERGRGNFPDRFSARQFPNYSSELNVNALLLGDSALYLCASSLRAGGLRTNYGYTFGSGTRLTVV.

The chain combines TRBV25-1 with TRBJ2-2; D ambiguous. The V end was cut by 1 base, the J end by 0 bases, with 12 bases between. This CDR3 region has 17 residues. Germline CDR1 MGHDK, CDR2 SYGVNS. In nucleotides, the CDR3 is TGTGCCAGCAGTGAATTTGGCCGGCGATCGAACACCGGGGAGCTGTTTTTT. Translating gives CASSEFGRRSNTGELFF.

This clonotype showed up just a few times. The chain couples TRBV12-3 or TRBV12-4 to TRBJ2-2; the D is unclear. V lost 4 bases and J 6 bases, leaving 9 bases between the germline ends. The CDR3 is 13 residues long. For the CDR3, the DNA is TGTGCCAGCAGTTCGCTTTTTCCCGGGGAGCTGTTTTTT. It codes for CASSSLFPGELFF.

The V call is TRBV29-1, the J call TRBJ1-1; 8 nucleotides align to TRBD1. The CDR3 is made up of 13 amino acids. J was trimmed by 1 base and V by 6 bases; bases with no gene match: 4. Germline loops: CDR1 SQVTM, CDR2 ANQGSEA. This CDR3 is CSVRQGRNTEAFF. Written as DNA, the CDR3 is TGCAGCGTGAGACAGGGGAGGAACACTGAAGCTTTCTTT.

The genes are TRBV20-1 and TRBJ1-1, with D unclear. The CDR3 totals 14 residues. Germline V gene data show CDR1 as DFQATT and CDR2 as SNEGSKA (reference sequence). The germline V and J ends were trimmed by 1 base and 4 bases, with 13 bases remaining between them. Here the CDR3 reads CSARGGPRGTEAFF. CDR3 in DNA: TGCAGTGCTAGAGGAGGCCCGCGGGGCACTGAAGCTTTCTTT.